Included here is one T cell receptor beta chain sequence, with context. Its specific antigen is unknown. One base away there is no much larger clone; base qualities are not given. Library preparation used 5' RACE. The run used an Illumina HiSeq 2500. A second about 7 to 11 cycle PCR used a sample-barcoded 5' primer and a J-beta primer mix. A template-switch 5' adaptor carrying 12 random nucleotides introduced a unique molecular identifier onto each TCR beta cDNA molecule. At least 2.5 million CDR3-containing paired-end reads were obtained from each sample. First-strand cDNA synthesis was performed from all RNA using the Mint cDNA synthesis kit, with priming by a TRBC-specific oligonucleotide. Following uracil-DNA glycosylase treatment, a first 18-cycle PCR with universal primers M1SS and BC2_uni_R was performed on all cDNA. On the study's bioinformatics: For normalization, 1 million high-quality reads, each with a distinct molecular identifier, were randomly selected from each sample. Instead of being binned into consensus sequences, reads with shared molecular identifiers were discarded. MiTCR, set to a Q25 quality threshold and the strictest error-elimination algorithm, was used for CDR3 identification, clonotype clustering and error correction. A nonparametric unseen species model with Euler transformation was used to estimate a lower bound on total TCR beta diversity. TCRdb's own reprocessing of the public reads used fastp at Q25 and MiXCR and kept productive beta chains. One record per CDR3 amino acid sequence lists the most common genes and DNA. The V and J calls here are based on TCRdb, not the publication. The table for this sample lists about 830,000 distinct CDR3 sequences; roughly 60% of them were counted only once. The leading ten clones occupy 20% to 25% of the sample.

The data stem from a study of blood T cells in healthy people across ages (dated by TCRdb to between 2015 and 2017). About the full investigation: In model experiments, template switching captured roughly one uniquely barcoded TCR beta cDNA molecule for every two T cells. Four age groups were formed from the donors: young (average approximately 16 years), middle-aged (approximately 41), aged (about 62) and long-lived (about 80). Two additional independent replicas of 1 million unique cDNA reads from the same blood draw were analyzed for two donors (one aged 18 to 29 and one aged 80 or older). To avoid experimental bias, donors of different ages were randomly spread across the sequencing lanes. To track age-related changes in TCR beta repertoire diversity, the study relied on deep sequencing normalized with unique cDNA molecular identifiers.

Unmatched junction bases come to 5, with V trimmed by 0 bases and J by 0 bases. Spanning cysteine to phenylalanine, the CDR3 consists of 15 amino acids. Here the CDR3 DNA is all that survives: 45 bases in frame from base 1. CDR1 DFQATT and CDR2 SNEGSKA are derived from the germline V gene (reference sequence). The roughly 42 donors, aged about 6 to 100 years, were systemically healthy Caucasian individuals from Russia. Around 10 milliliters of peripheral blood were drawn from each donor into EDTA-treated Vacutainer tubes. Ficoll-Paque density-gradient centrifugation was used to isolate PBMCs, with at least 6.5 million per sample. Trizol reagent was used to extract total RNA from PBMCs, with at least 5 micrograms per sample. For every donor, flow cytometry on a PBMC aliquot measured the percentage of naive CD45RAhigh/CD27high T cells. The study at large found these results: Total diversity estimates from one million sequenced T cells were considered lower bounds and underestimates. Conclusive comparison of naive and antigen-experienced compartments was prevented by the profiling of bulk unsorted PBMCs. Compared with the aged group, the long-lived group had more naive CD4+ T cells, fewer expanded clones and increased TCR diversity, suggesting age selection. There was a strong correlation between observed TCR beta diversity and the percentage of naive T cells measured by flow cytometry. The CMV infection status of donors was not known, potentially confounding age-related changes in expanded clonotypes. As age increased, observed TCR beta diversity per million T cells dropped in a roughly linear way, and a significant reduction was already evident by age 40.

Sequencing was carried out using blood. This clonotype was obtained from a man aged 25-45 years in good health. The V and J genes are TRBV20-1 and TRBJ2-7, with TRBD1 matching 7 junction bases. The sequence in DNA is TGCAGTGCTAGAGACCTGAGGGACAGCTCCTACGAGCAGTACTTC. It translates as CSARDLRDSSYEQYF.